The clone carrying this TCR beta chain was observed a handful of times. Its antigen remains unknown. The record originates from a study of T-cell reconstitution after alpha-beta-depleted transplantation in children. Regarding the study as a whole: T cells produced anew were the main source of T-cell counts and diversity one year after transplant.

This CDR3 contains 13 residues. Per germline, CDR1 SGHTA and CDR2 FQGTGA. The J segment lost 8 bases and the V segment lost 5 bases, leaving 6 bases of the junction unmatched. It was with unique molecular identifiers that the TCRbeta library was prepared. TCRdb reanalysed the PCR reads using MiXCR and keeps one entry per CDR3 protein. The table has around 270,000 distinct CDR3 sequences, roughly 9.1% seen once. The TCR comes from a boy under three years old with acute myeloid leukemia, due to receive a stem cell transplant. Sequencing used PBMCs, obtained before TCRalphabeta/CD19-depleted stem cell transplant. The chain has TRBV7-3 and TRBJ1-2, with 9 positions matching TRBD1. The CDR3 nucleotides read TGTGCCAGCAGCGCAACAGGGGGCAACGGCTACACCTTC. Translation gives CASSATGGNGYTF.